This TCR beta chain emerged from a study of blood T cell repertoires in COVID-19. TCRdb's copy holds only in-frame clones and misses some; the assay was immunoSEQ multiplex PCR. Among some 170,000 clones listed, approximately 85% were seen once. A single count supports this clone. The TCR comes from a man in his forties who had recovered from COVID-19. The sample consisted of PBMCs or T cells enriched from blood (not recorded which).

The CDR3 reads CSALGGLAYEQFF. The DNA for the CDR3 is TGCAGCGCTCTAGGGGGCTTAGCTTATGAGCAGTTCTTC. V is TRBV29-1 and J is TRBJ2-1; 7 bases map to TRBD1. Per germline, CDR1 SQVTM and CDR2 ANQGSEA. The CDR3 loop spans 13 amino acids. V lost 7 bases and J lost 8; bases outside the gene matches: 11.